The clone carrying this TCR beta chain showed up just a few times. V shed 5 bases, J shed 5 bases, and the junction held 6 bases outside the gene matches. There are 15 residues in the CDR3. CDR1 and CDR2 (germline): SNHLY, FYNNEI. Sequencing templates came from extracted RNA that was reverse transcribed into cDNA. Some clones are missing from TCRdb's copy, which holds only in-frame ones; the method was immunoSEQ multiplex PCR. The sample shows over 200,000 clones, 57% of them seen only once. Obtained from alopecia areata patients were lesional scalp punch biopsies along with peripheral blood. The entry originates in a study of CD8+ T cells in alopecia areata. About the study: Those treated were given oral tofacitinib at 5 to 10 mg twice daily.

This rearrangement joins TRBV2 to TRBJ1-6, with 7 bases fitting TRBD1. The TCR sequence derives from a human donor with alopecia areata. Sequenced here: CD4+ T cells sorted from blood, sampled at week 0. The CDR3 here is CASSPRDSNNSPLHF. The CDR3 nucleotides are TGTGCCAGCAGTCCCCGGGACAGTAATAATTCACCCCTCCACTTT.